This T cell receptor (beta chain) was identified during a study of shared clonotypes between healthy human individuals. Every contributor of samples was a Caucasian grown-up residing in Nashville, Tennessee. Profiled with immunoSEQ multiplex PCR; TCRdb holds only in-frame clones, not every one. The data hold under 600,000 clones, with 90% to 97% observed a single time. Per the germline V gene, CDR1 is SGHNT and CDR2 is YYREEE (reference sequence). The CDR3 runs 13 residues. V was trimmed by 0 bases and J by 4 bases, leaving 7 bases between them. A word on this clone: The same CDR3 arises from other DNA sequences in this sample as well.

Material: naive CD4+ T cells sorted from blood. Subset defined: CD45RA+ positively selected. This clonotype originated in a woman aged 25 to 45 in good health. The J gene is TRBJ2-5, the V gene TRBV5-4; D unclear. CDR3 amino acids: CASSLAGAETQYF. CDR3 in DNA: TGTGCCAGCAGCTTGGCAGGAGCAGAGACCCAGTACTTC.